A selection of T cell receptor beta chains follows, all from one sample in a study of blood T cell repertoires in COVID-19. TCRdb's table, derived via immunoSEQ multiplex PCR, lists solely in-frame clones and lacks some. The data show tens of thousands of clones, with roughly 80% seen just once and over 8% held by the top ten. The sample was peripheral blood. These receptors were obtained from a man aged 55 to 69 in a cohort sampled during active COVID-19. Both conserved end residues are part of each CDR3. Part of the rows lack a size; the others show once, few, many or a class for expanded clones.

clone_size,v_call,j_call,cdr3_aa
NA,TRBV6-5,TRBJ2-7,CASSYSLAGHSYEQYF
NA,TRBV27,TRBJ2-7,CASSRREFYEQYF
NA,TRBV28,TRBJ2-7,CASSSPYEQYF
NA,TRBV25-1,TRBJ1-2,CASSVTGGAGGGYTF
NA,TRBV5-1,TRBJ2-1,CASSLMGEGVAEQFF
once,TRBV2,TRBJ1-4,CASSNRGLNEKLFF
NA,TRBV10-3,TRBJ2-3,CAAQGQGGTDTQYF
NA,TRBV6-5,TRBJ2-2,CASGGGWNTGELFF
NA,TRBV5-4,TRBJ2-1,CASSLPAGGLRNEQFF
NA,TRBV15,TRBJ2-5,CATRKGAEETQYF
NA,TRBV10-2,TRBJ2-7,CASSGAVYYEQYF
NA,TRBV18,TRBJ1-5,CASSPGLDQPQHF
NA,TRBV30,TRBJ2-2,CAWRAWGGDTGELFF
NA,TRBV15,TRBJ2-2,CATSPRSRRAGTGELFF
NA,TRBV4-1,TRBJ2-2,CASSQGSGGFTGELFF
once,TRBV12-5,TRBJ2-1,CASGPPFPGLVQFF
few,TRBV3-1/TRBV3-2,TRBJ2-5,CASSQVDGKAGRETQYF
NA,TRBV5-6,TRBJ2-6,CASSLGGLGANVLTF
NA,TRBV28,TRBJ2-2,CASSFRGRLGWTGELFF
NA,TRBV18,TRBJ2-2,CASSGDFSDLTGELFF
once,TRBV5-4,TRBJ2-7,CASSLGGGKSDEQYF
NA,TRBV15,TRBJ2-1,CATSRGMGGAHEQFF
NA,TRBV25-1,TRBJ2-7,CATGTSGHEQYF
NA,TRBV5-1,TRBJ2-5,CASSTGHNQETQYF
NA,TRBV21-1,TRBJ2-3,CASSKLGTDRGDAQYF
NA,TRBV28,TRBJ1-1,CASSPGQGYTEAFF
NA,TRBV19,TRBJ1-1,CASSIGGRVNTEAFF
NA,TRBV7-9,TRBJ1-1,CASTGKDFSAEAFF
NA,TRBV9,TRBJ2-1,CASSVAVTSGAYNEQFF
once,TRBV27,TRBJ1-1,CASEGGRGKPGAEAFF
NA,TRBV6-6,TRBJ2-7,CASSLRWSGGPYEQYF
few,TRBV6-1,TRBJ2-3,CASSGLAGASTDTQYF
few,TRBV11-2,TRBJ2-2,CASTPRPRGSGELFF
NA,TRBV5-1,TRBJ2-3,CASREMGGADTQYF
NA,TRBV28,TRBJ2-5,CASSFLTLRGGEETQYF
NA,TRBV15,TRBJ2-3,CATSREARSGFPDTQYF
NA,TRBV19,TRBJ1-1,CASSLQGDTEAFF
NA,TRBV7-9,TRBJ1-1,CASSLGERAFF
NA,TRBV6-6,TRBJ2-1,CASSYLAGRYNEQFF
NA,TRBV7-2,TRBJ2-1,CASTLRTSGVNEQFF
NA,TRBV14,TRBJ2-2,CASSYLANTGELFF
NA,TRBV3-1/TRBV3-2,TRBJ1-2,CASSSGPYGYTF
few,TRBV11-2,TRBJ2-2,CASSSPGQSNTGELFF
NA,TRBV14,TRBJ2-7,CASSRAATREQYF
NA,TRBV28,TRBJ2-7,CASSRQVYEQYF
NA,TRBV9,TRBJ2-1,CASSERDGYNEQFF
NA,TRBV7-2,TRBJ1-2,CASTSGQGAFGYTF
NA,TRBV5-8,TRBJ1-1,CASSLNRAGEAFF
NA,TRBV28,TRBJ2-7,CASSSPSGRAVREQYF
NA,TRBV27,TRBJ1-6,CASSLWRNSPLHF
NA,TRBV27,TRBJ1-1,CASSPRGGRKAFF
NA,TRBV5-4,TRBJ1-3,CASSGDGNTIYF
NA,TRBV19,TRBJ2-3,CASRELAGADTQYF
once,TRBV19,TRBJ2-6,CASSIVSSGANVLTF
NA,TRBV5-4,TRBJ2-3,CASSQEARSTDTQYF
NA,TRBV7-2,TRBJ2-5,CASSLAGTSGGEETQYF